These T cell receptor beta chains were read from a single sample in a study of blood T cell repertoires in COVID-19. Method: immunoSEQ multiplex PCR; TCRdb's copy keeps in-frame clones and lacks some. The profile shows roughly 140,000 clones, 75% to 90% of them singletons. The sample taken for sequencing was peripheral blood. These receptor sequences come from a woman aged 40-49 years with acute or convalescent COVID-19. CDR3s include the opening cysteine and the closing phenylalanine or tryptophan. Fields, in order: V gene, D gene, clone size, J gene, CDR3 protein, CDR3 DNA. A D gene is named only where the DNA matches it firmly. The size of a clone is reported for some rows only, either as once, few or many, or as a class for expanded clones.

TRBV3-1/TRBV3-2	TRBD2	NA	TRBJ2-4	CASSQGLAGGFSAKNIQYF	TGTGCCAGCAGCCAAGGACTAGCGGGGGGGTTCTCAGCCAAAAACATTCAGTACTTC
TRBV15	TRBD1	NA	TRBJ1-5	CATSRFRDRDDQPQHF	TGTGCCACCAGCAGATTCCGGGACAGGGACGATCAGCCCCAGCATTTT
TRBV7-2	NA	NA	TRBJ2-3	CASSLKPISTDTQYF	TGTGCCAGCAGCTTAAAGCCTATTAGCACAGATACGCAGTATTTT
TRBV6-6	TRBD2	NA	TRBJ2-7	CASREGSGVEQYF	TGTGCCAGCCGGGAGGGGTCCGGTGTGGAGCAGTACTTC
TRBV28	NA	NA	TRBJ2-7	CASSIQGNLEQYF	TGTGCCAGCAGTATCCAGGGGAACCTCGAGCAGTACTTC
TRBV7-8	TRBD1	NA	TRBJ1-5	CASSSLLGQNSNQPQHF	TGTGCCAGCAGCTCGCTATTGGGACAGAATAGCAATCAGCCCCAGCATTTT
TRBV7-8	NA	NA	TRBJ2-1	CASSLAAGTISRNEQFF	TGTGCCAGCAGCTTAGCCGCCGGGACAATATCGAGGAATGAGCAGTTCTTC
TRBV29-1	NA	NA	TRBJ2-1	CSVELVSGYWEQFF	TGCAGCGTTGAACTAGTAAGCGGGTACTGGGAGCAGTTCTTC
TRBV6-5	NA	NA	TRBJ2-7	CATRGDTYEQYF	TGTGCCACCAGAGGGGATACCTACGAGCAGTACTTC
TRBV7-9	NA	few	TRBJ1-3	CASSLLSGLPGNTIYF	TGTGCCAGCAGCTTATTGTCAGGGCTTCCTGGAAACACCATATATTTT
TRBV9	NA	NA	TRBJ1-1	CASSPGEIPPEAFF	TGTGCCAGCAGCCCCGGGGAGATACCACCTGAAGCTTTCTTT
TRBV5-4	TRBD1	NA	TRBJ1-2	CASSSRDSEFYGYTF	TGTGCCAGCAGCTCCCGGGACAGCGAATTCTATGGCTACACCTTC
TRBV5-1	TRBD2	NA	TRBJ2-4	CASKEGLKNIQYF	TGCGCCAGCAAAGAGGGACTAAAAAACATTCAGTACTTC
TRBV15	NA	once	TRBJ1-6	CATSREYRTNSPLHF	TGTGCCACCAGCAGAGAGTACAGGACGAATTCACCCCTCCACTTT
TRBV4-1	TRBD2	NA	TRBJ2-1	CASSQTSGEYNEQFF	TGCGCCAGCAGCCAGACTAGCGGGGAGTACAATGAGCAGTTCTTC
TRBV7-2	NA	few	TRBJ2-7	CASSSSSYEQYF	TGTGCCAGCAGCTCGAGCTCCTACGAGCAGTACTTC
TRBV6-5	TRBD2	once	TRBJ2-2	CASSRLAGVTGELFF	TGTGCCAGCAGTCGACTAGCGGGAGTCACCGGGGAGCTGTTTTTT
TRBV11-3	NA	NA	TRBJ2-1	CASSPRTDSYNEQFF	TGTGCCAGCAGCCCTAGGACAGACTCCTACAATGAGCAGTTCTTC
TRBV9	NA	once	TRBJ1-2	CASSVAGRGFYGYTF	TGTGCCAGCAGCGTAGCGGGCAGGGGATTCTATGGCTACACCTTC
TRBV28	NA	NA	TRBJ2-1	CASSLSYNEQFF	TGTGCCAGCAGTTTATCGTACAATGAGCAGTTCTTC
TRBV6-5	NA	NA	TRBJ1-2	CASSYDAGNYGYTF	TGTGCCAGCAGTTACGATGCAGGAAACTATGGCTACACCTTC
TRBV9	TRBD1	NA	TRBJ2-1	CASSGLEGTWTGQQFF	TGTGCCAGCAGCGGACTCGAAGGGACTTGGACAGGGCAGCAGTTCTTC
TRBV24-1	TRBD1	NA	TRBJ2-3	CATSDWGQVGGDTQYF	TGTGCCACCAGTGACTGGGGACAGGTGGGGGGTGATACGCAGTATTTT
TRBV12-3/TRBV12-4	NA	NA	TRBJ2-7	CASSLSPNDEQYF	TGTGCCAGCAGTTTAAGCCCCAACGACGAGCAGTACTTC